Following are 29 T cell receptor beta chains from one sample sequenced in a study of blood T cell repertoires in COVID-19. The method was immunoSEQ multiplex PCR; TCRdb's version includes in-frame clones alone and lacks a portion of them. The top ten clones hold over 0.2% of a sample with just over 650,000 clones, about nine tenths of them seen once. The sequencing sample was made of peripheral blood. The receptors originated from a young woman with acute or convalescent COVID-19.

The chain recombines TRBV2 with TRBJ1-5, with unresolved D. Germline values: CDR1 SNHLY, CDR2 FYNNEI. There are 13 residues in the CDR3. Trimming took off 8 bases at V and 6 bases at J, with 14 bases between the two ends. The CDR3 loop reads CASHEGGIQPQHF. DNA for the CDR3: TGTGCCAGCCACGAGGGAGGTATTCAGCCCCAGCATTTT.

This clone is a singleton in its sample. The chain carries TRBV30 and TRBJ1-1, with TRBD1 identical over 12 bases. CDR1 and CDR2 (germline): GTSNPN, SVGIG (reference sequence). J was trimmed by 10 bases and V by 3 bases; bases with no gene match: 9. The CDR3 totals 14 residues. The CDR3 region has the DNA TGTGCCTGGAGGGGGCCGGGACAGGGGGCTCCAGCTTTCTTT. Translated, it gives CAWRGPGQGAPAFF.

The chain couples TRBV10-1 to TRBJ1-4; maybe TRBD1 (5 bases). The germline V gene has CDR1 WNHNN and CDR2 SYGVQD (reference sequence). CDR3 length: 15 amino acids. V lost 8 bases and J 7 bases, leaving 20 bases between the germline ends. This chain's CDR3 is CASAGRTQKGEKLFF. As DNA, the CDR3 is TGCGCCAGCGCGGGACGGACCCAAAAGGGTGAAAAACTGTTTTTT.

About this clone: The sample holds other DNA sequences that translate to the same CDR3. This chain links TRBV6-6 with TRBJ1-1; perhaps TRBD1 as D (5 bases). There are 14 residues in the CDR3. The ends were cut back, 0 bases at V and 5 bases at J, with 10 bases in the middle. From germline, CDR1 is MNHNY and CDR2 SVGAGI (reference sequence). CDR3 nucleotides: TGTGCCAGCAGTTACTCGCCGGGGGGGACTGAAGCTTTCTTT. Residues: CASSYSPGGTEAFF.

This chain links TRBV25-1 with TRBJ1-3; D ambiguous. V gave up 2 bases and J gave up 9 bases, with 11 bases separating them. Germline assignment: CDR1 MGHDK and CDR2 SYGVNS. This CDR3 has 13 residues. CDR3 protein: CASSEGSGSTIYF. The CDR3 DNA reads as TGTGCCAGCAGTGAAGGTTCTGGGAGCACCATATATTTT.

CDR3 DNA: TGTGCCAGCAGCTCGGTGGGGGCCCCTCTATACGAGCAGTACTTC. Amino acids: CASSSVGAPLYEQYF. J is TRBJ2-7 and V is TRBV7-2; D is possibly TRBD1 (6 bases). Germline CDR1 is SGHTA and CDR2 is FQGNSA. The CDR3 runs 15 residues. V lost 4 bases and J 4 bases, leaving 17 bases between the germline ends.

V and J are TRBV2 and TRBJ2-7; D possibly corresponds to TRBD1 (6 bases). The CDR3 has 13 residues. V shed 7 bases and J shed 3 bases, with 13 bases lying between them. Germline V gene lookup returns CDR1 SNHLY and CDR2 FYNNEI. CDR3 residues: CASIPGRGYEQYF. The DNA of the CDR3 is TGTGCCAGCATTCCGGGCAGGGGCTACGAGCAGTACTTC.

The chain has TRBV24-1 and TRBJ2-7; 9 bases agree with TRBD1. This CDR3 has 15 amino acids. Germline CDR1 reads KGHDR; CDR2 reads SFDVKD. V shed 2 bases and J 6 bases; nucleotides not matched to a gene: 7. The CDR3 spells CATSDSAGTGTEQYF. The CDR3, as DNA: TGTGCCACCAGTGATTCGGCGGGGACAGGGACCGAGCAGTACTTC.

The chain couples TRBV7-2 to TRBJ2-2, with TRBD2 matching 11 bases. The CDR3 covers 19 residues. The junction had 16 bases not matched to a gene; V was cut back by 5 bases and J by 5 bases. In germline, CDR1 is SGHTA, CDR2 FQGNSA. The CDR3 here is CASSRKSDPSGGLTGELFF. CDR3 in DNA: TGTGCCAGCAGCCGGAAATCCGACCCTAGCGGGGGGCTGACCGGGGAGCTGTTTTTT.

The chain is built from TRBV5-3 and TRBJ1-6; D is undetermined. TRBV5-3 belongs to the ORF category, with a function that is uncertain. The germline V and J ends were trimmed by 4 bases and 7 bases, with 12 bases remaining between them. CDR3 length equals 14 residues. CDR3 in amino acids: CARSPRQENSPLHF. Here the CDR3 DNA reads TGTGCCAGAAGCCCGAGACAAGAAAATTCACCCCTCCACTTT.

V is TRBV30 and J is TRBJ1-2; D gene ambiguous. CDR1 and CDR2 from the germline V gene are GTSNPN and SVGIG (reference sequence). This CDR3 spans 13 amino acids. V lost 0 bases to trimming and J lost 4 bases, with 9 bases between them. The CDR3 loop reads CAWSVSPGYGYTF. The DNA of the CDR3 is TGTGCCTGGAGTGTATCCCCGGGCTATGGCTACACCTTC.

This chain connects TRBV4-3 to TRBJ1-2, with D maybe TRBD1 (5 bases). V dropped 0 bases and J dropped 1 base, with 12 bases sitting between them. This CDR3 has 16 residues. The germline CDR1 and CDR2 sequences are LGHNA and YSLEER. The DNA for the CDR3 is TGCGCCAGCAGCCAAGATATCGGGGGTTTTAACTATGGCTACACCTTC. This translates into CASSQDIGGFNYGYTF.

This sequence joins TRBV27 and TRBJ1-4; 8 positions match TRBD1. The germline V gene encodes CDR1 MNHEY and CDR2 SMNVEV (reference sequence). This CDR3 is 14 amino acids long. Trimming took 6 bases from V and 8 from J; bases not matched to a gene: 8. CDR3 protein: CASRPLGQAEKLFF. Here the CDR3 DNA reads TGTGCCAGCAGGCCCTTGGGACAGGCAGAAAAACTGTTTTTT.

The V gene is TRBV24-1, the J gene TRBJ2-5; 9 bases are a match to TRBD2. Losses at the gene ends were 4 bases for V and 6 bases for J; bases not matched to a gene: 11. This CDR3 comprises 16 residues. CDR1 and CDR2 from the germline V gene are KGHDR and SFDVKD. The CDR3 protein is CATSDTISGGGKTQYF. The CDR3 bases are TGTGCCACCAGTGACACGATTAGCGGGGGCGGGAAGACCCAGTACTTC.

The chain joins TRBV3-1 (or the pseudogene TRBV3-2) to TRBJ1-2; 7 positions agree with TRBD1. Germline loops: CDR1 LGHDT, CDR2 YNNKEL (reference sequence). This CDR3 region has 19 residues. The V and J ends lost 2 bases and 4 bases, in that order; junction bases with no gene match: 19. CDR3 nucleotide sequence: TGTGCCAGCAGCCAATTAGGCTTGGCAGGGGGTAACTCCGCCTATGGCTACACCTTC. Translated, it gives CASSQLGLAGGNSAYGYTF.

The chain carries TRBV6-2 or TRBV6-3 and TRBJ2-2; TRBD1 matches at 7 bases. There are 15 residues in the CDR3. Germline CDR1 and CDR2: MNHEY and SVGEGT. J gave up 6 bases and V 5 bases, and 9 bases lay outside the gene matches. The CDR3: CASSNRGTKPGELFF. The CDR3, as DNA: TGTGCCAGCAGTAACAGGGGTACGAAGCCCGGGGAGCTGTTTTTT.

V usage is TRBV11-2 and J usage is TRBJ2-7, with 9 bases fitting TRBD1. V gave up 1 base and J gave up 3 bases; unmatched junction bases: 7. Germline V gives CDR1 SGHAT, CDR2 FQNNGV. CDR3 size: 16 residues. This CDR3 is CASSLGGQGRYYEQYF. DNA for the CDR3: TGTGCCAGCAGCTTAGGGGGACAGGGCCGTTACTACGAGCAGTACTTC.

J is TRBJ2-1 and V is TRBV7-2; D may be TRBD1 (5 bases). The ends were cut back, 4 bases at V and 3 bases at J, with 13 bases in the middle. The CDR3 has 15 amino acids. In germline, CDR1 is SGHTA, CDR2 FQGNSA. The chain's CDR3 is CASSSSKGVYNEQFF. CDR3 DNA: TGTGCCAGCAGCTCGTCGAAAGGGGTCTACAATGAGCAGTTCTTC.

CDR3 residues: CASSLIAQWDTGELFF. CDR3 in DNA: TGTGCCAGCAGCTTAATCGCACAGTGGGACACCGGGGAGCTGTTTTTT. The chain joins TRBV7-2 to TRBJ2-2; unclear D gene. Trimming took 2 bases from V and 3 from J, leaving 13 bases between them. The CDR3 sequence is 16 residues long. Germline lookup yields CDR1 SGHTA and CDR2 FQGNSA. Full variable domain (missing parts from reference TRBV7-2 and TRBJ2-2): GAGVSQSPSNKVTEKGKDVELRCDPISGHTALYWYRQSLGQGLEFLIYFQGNSAPDKSGLPSDRFSAERTGGSVSTLTIQRTQQEDSAVYLCASSLIAQWDTGELFFGEGSRLTVL.

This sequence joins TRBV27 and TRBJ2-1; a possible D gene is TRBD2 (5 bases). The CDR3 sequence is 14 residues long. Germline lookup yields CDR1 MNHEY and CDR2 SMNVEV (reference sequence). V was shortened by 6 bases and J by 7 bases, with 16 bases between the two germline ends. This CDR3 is CASSRGSTGNEQFF. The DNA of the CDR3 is TGTGCCAGCAGCCGGGGTTCTACGGGTAATGAGCAGTTCTTC.

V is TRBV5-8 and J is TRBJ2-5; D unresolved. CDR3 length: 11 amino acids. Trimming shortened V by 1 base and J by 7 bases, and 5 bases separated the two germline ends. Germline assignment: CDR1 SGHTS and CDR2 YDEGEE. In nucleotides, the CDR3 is TGTGCCAGCAGCTTGTTAGCGACCCAGTACTTC. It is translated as CASSLLATQYF. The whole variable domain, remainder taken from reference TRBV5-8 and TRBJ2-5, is EAGVTQSPTHLIKTRGQQATLRCSPISGHTSVYWYQQALGLGLQFLLWYDEGEERNRGNFPPRFSGRQFPNYSSELNVNALELEDSALYLCASSLLATQYFGPGTRLLVL.

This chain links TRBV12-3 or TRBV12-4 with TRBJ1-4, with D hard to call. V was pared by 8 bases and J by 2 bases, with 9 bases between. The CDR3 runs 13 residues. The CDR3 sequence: CASRPSTNEKLFF. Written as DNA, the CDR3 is TGTGCCAGCCGTCCTTCGACTAATGAAAAACTGTTTTTT.

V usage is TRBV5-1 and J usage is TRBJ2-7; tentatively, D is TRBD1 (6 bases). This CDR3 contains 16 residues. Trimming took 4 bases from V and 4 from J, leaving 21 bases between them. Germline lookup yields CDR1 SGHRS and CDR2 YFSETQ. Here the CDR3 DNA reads TGCGCCAGCAGCCTCGGCCGCTGGGGGCGGGTTTACGAGCAGTACTTC. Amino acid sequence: CASSLGRWGRVYEQYF.

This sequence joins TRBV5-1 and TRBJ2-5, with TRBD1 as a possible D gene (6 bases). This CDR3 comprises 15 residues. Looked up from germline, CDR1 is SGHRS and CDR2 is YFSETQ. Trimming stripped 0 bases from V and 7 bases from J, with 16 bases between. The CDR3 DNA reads TGCGCCAGCAGCTTGGATCCAGCAGGGGTAGGGACCCAGTACTTC. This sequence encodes CASSLDPAGVGTQYF.

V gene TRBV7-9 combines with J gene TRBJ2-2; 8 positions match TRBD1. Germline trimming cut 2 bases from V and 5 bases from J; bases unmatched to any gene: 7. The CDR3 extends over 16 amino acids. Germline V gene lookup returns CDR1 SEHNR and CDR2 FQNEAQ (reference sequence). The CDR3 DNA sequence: TGTGCCAGCAGCTTACGACAGGGGTTCGCAACCGGGGAGCTGTTTTTT. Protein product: CASSLRQGFATGELFF. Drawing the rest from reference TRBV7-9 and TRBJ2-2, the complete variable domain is DTGVSQNPRHKITKRGQNVTFRCDPISEHNRLYWYRQTLGQGPEFLTYFQNEAQLEKSRLLSDRFSAERPKGSFSTLEIQRTEQGDSAMYLCASSLRQGFATGELFFGEGSRLTVL.

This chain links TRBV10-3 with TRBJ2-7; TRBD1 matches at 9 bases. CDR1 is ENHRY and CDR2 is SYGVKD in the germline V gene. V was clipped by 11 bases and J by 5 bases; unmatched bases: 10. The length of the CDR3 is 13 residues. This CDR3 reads CAARDRVVDEQYF. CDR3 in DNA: TGTGCCGCACGGGACAGGGTCGTGGACGAGCAGTACTTC.

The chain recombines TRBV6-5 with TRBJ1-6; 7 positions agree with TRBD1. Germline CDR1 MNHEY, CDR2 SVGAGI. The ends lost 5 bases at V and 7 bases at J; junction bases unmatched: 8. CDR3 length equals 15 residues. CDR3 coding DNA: TGTGCCAGCAGTCCTCCGGGACAGAGAAATTCACCCCTCCACTTT. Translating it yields CASSPPGQRNSPLHF.

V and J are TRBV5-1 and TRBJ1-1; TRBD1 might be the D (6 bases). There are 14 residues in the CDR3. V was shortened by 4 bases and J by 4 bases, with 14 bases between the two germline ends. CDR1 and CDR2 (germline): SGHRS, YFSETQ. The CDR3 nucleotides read TGCGCCAGCAGCCCGGGGACATCTGGCACTGAAGCTTTCTTT. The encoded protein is CASSPGTSGTEAFF.

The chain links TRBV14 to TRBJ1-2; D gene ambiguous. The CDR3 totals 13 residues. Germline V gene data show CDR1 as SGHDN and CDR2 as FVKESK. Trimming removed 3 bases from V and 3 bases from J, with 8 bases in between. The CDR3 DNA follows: TGTGCCAGCAGCCATGAAACATACTATGGCTACACCTTC. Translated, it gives CASSHETYYGYTF.